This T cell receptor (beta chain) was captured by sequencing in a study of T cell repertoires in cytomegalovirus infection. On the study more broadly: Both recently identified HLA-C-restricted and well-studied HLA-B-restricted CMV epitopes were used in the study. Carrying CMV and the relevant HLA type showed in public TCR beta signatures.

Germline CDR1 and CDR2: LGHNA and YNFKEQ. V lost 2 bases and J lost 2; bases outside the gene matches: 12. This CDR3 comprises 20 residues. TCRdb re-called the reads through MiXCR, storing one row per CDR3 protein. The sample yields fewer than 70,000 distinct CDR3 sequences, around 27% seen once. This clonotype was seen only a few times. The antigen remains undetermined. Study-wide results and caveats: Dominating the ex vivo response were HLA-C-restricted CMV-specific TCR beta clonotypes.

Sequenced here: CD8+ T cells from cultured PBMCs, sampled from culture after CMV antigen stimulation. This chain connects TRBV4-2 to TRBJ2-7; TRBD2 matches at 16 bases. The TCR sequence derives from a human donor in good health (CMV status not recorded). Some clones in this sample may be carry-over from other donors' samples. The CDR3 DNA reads TGTGCCAGCAGCCAATCGGGGACTAGCGGGGGGGCTGGCCCAGCCTACGAGCAGTACTTC. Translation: CASSQSGTSGGAGPAYEQYF.